This T cell receptor (beta chain) derives from a study of cytomegalovirus exposure and HLA in healthy donors. Study-wide findings and caveats: CMV serostatus was the only immune exposure information that was available.

The PCR used 60 Vbeta and 13 Jbeta primers. Using immunoSEQ multiplex PCR, the repertoire was profiled, and TCRdb retains in-frame clones only, with some absent. The sample lists about 140,000 clones, around 84% occurring once. V lost 5 bases, J lost 0 bases, and 1 base stayed unmatched. The CDR3 has 13 amino acids. CDR1 and CDR2 from the germline V gene are SEHNR and FQNEAQ (reference sequence). To note about this clone: Its specificity is unknown.

This rearrangement joins TRBV7-9 to TRBJ2-7; 7 bases are a match to TRBD1. What was sequenced was PBMCs. The TCR comes from a middle-aged man in good health and CMV-seronegative. The CDR3 loop is CASSRDSSYEQYF. The DNA of the CDR3 is TGTGCCAGCAGCCGGGACAGCTCCTACGAGCAGTACTTC. The full variable domain, with the rest looked up from reference TRBV7-9 and TRBJ2-7, is DTGVSQNPRHKITKRGQNVTFRCDPISEHNRLYWYRQTLGQGPEFLTYFQNEAQLEKSRLLSDRFSAERPKGSFSTLEIQRTEQGDSAMYLCASSRDSSYEQYFGPGTRLTVT.